What follows are 15 T cell receptor beta chains derived from one specimen sequenced in a study of breast tumors, draining lymph nodes, adjacent tissues. Each CDR3 protein is one row after TCRdb ran MiXCR on the multiplex PCR reads. The table lists about 15,000 distinct CDR3 sequences, around 59% of them singletons. Sequencing was done on a sample of tumor-adjacent breast tissue. The receptors derive from a female donor with breast cancer. Some clones in this sample may be carry-over from other donors' samples.

This clonotype was recorded many times. The chain carries TRBV3-1 and TRBJ2-1; 8 positions agree with TRBD2. Germline loops: CDR1 LGHDT, CDR2 YNNKEL (reference sequence). This CDR3 region has 16 residues. The V gene end was trimmed by 0 bases and the J gene end by 0 bases; junction bases not matched to a gene: 1. This CDR3 is CASSQELAASYNEQFF. CDR3 nucleotide sequence: TGTGCCAGCAGCCAAGAACTAGCGGCCTCCTACAATGAGCAGTTCTTC.

This clonotype came up many times. Written as DNA, the CDR3 is TGTGCCAGCAGTTTAGTTCCACAGGGACTAGTCAATTCACCCCTCCACTTT. Translation gives CASSLVPQGLVNSPLHF. The chain is built from TRBV28 and TRBJ1-6; possible D gene TRBD1, 6 bases. Per the germline V gene, CDR1 is MDHEN and CDR2 is SYDVKM. The CDR3 is 17 amino acids. Trimming shortened V by 2 bases and J by 7 bases, and 18 bases separated the two germline ends.

This CDR3 is CASSLAGGREDTQYF. CDR3 bases: TGTGCCAGCAGTTTAGCGGGAGGGCGTGAAGATACGCAGTATTTT. The V call is TRBV12-3 or TRBV12-4, the J call TRBJ2-3; the match to TRBD2 covers 7 bases. The CDR3 totals 15 residues. The V gene end was trimmed by 0 bases and the J gene end by 5 bases; junction bases not matched to a gene: 5.

V is TRBV29-1 and J is TRBJ1-2; TRBD1 aligns across 7 bases. Germline assignment: CDR1 SQVTM and CDR2 ANQGSEA. CDR3 length: 17 residues. The ends lost 7 bases at V and 4 bases at J; junction bases unmatched: 21. The CDR3 sequence is CSATQGGTAGDSYGYTF. The CDR3 nucleotides read TGCAGCGCCACACAGGGCGGGACAGCGGGGGATAGCTATGGCTACACCTTC.

The chain has TRBV7-2 and TRBJ1-5; tentatively, D is TRBD1 (6 bases). The CDR3 is made up of 15 amino acids. Germline V CDR1 and CDR2: SGHTA, FQGNSA. V lost 2 bases and J 2 bases, leaving 10 bases between the germline ends. The CDR3 sequence: CASSLTGNGNQPQHF. DNA of the CDR3: TGTGCCAGCAGCTTAACAGGGAACGGCAATCAGCCCCAGCATTTT.

This clonotype showed up just a few times. The rearrangement joins TRBV7-9 to TRBJ2-1, with no clear D. This CDR3 comprises 12 residues. The V end lost 2 bases, the J end lost 9 bases, and 8 bases lay between the germline ends. Germline CDR1 is SEHNR and CDR2 is FQNEAQ (reference sequence). Written as DNA, the CDR3 is TGTGCCAGCAGCTTATCCGGCGGTGAGCAGTTCTTC. Its protein product is CASSLSGGEQFF.

This clonotype was recorded at least ten times. The junction does not match germline at one end; this may be a read error. The chain is built from TRBV6-6 and TRBJ2-2, with 9 bases lining up with TRBD1. Per germline, CDR1 MNHNY and CDR2 SVGAGI (reference sequence). The CDR3 runs 17 residues. CDR3 sequence (DNA): TGTGCCAGCAGTCACTCGGGGGACAGGGCTTACACCGGGGAGCTGTTTTTT. Protein sequence: CASSHSGDRAYTGELFF.

The J gene is TRBJ1-2, the V gene TRBV18; TRBD1 aligns across 9 bases. J lost 4 bases, V lost 2 bases, and 8 bases had no gene match. CDR3 length equals 16 residues. CDR1 is KGHSH and CDR2 is LQKENI in the germline V gene. For the CDR3, the DNA is TGTGCCAGCTCACCAGCCGGGACAGGGACTGTCTATGGCTACACCTTC. Translating it yields CASSPAGTGTVYGYTF.

This clonotype occurred a few times. The V gene is TRBV7-2, the J gene TRBJ2-5, with D hard to call. This CDR3 contains 11 residues. V was trimmed by 0 bases and J by 5 bases, leaving 1 base between them. Germline values: CDR1 SGHTA, CDR2 FQGNSA. In nucleotides, the CDR3 is TGTGCCAGCAGCTTAGCGGAGACCCAGTACTTC. Protein product: CASSLAETQYF.

The chain combines TRBV24-1 with TRBJ2-1; 11 positions agree with TRBD2. CDR3 length equals 14 residues. V gave up 9 bases and J gave up 5 bases; unmatched junction bases: 5. The germline V gene has CDR1 KGHDR and CDR2 SFDVKD. The CDR3 region is CATSGTSGNNEQFF. The CDR3 DNA is TGTGCCACCTCCGGGACTAGCGGTAACAATGAGCAGTTCTTC.

J is TRBJ1-5 and V is TRBV24-1; 7 positions agree with TRBD1. The CDR3 consists of 16 residues. With V trimmed by 5 bases and J by 2 bases, 8 bases remained unmatched. Germline V gives CDR1 KGHDR, CDR2 SFDVKD. CDR3 sequence reads: CATSARNRGGNQPQHF. CDR3 DNA: TGTGCCACCAGTGCTCGGAACAGGGGAGGCAATCAGCCCCAGCATTTT.

V gene TRBV20-1 combines with J gene TRBJ1-5; no reliable D call. The germline CDR1 and CDR2 sequences are DFQATT and SNEGSKA (reference sequence). Deletions cut 3 bases from V and 6 bases from J, with 21 bases between. The CDR3 consists of 16 residues. The DNA for the CDR3 is TGCAGTGCTAGGGATGCGGGCCGAGCTGTGGGTCAGCCCCAGCATTTT. The encoded protein is CSARDAGRAVGQPQHF.

This clonotype was detected many times. The chain couples TRBV19 to TRBJ1-1; D remains ambiguous. Per the germline V gene, CDR1 is LNHDA and CDR2 is SQIVND (reference sequence). The CDR3 consists of 13 residues. V dropped 3 bases and J dropped 2 bases, with 7 bases sitting between them. As DNA, the CDR3 is TGTGCCAGTAGTATGGAGGGAAACACTGAAGCTTTCTTT. Encoded protein: CASSMEGNTEAFF.

This rearrangement joins TRBV20-1 to TRBJ2-7; D unclear. Germline CDR1 is DFQATT and CDR2 is SNEGSKA (reference sequence). This CDR3 spans 13 amino acids. Deletions cut 1 base from V and 4 bases from J, with 11 bases between. The CDR3 DNA sequence: TGCAGTGCTAGAGTGGCAGGCTGGTACGAGCAGTACTTC. Translating gives CSARVAGWYEQYF.

This clonotype turned up a few times. V gene TRBV4-3 combines with J gene TRBJ2-5; no reliable D call. CDR1 and CDR2 from the germline V gene are LGHNA and YSLEER. The CDR3 sequence is 14 residues long. Trimming left V 0 bases short and J 5 bases short, with 10 bases between. The CDR3 sequence is CASSQDPSRETQYF. Here the CDR3 DNA reads TGCGCCAGCAGCCAAGACCCATCGAGGGAGACCCAGTACTTC.